The following is a T cell receptor beta chain sequence with its context. The table came from immunoSEQ multiplex PCR; TCRdb's copy has only in-frame clones and leaves some out. The sample records over 100,000 clones, 80% to 90% being singletons. Trimming cost V 7 bases and J 4 bases; bases outside gene matches: 7. Per the germline V gene, CDR1 is MNHNY and CDR2 is SVGAGI (reference sequence). This CDR3 has 15 amino acids. The data were obtained in a study of cytotoxic CD8 clonotypes in ibrutinib-treated CLL. Study details: Response specimens were obtained following a median treatment duration of approximately 13 months, with a range of 6 to 36.

The V call is TRBV6-6, the J call TRBJ2-7; 13 nucleotides align to TRBD2. The specimen comprised PBMCs, sampled after 24 months of ibrutinib treatment. The sequence was collected from a human donor with chronic lymphocytic leukemia. This CDR3 is CASTHWTSGRYEQYF. Here the CDR3 DNA reads TGTGCCAGCACCCACTGGACTAGCGGGAGATACGAGCAGTACTTC.